The present T cell receptor (beta chain) was sequenced within a study of prognosis after radiotherapy for stage I lung cancer. Study-wide context: Some 15 patients had newly diagnosed primary stage I lung tumors, and five had oligometastatic NSCLC after surgical resection of the primary tumor. Distant metastasis occurred in four patients at a median of about seven months after radiotherapy, while some 16 showed no significant progression. General observations from the study: It was reported that patients with metastases and those without them differed in TRBV and TRBJ gene usage.

This clonotype was observed at least ten times. Its antigen is unknown. The authors amplified TCR beta CDR3 from genomic DNA using two-round multiplex PCR. During first-round PCR, primers specific to each TRBV and TRBJ gene were used. Universal primers were used for second-round PCR. Each CDR3 protein gets one entry after TCRdb re-called the multiplex PCR reads with MiXCR. This table holds around 13,000 distinct CDR3 sequences, approximately 30% found once. Trimming removed 3 bases at V and 2 bases at J, with 17 bases between. This CDR3 has 16 amino acids. Germline assignment: CDR1 SGHDT and CDR2 YYEEEE.

The rearrangement joins TRBV5-6 to TRBJ2-5; D perhaps matches TRBD2 (7 bases). The clonotype was recovered from a donor aged 50 or older with non-small cell lung cancer. Sequences were derived from PBMCs, sampled before or after stereotactic body radiation therapy (not recorded which). CDR3 coding DNA: TGTGCCAGCAGCTCCCCGTGGGGGGGGGCACAAGAGACCCAGTACTTC. Protein sequence: CASSSPWGGAQETQYF. Drawing the rest from reference TRBV5-6 and TRBJ2-5, the complete variable domain is DAGVTQSPTHLIKTRGQQVTLRCSPKSGHDTVSWYQQALGQGPQFIFQYYEEEERQRGNFPDRFSGHQFPNYSSELNVNALLLGDSALYLCASSSPWGGAQETQYFGPGTRLLVL.